This T cell receptor beta chain emerged from a study of early T cells in non-severe SARS-CoV-2 infection. Study-level information: Unsorted whole-blood RNA was sequenced in bulk, leaving chains unpaired.

This clonotype has a handful of counts. As yet, its antigen is unknown. Tagging with unique molecular identifiers was applied to individual cDNA molecules. TCRdb recomputed calls from the 5' RACE reads with MiXCR, one row per CDR3 protein. Of some 98,000 distinct CDR3 sequences in the sample, roughly 11% were seen once. Notes on the study in general: In VDJdb matching, anti-spike CD8 responses were favored while private and CD4 specificities went missing.

V shed 5 bases and J 5 bases; nucleotides not matched to a gene: 8. Germline CDR1 reads SEHNR; CDR2 reads FQNEAQ (reference sequence). This CDR3 is built from 14 residues. Sequenced: whole blood. The sequence was collected from an adult who was a healthcare worker with PCR-confirmed SARS-CoV-2 infection or an uninfected control (not recorded which). The J gene is TRBJ2-5, the V gene TRBV7-9, with 7 bases aligning to TRBD1. DNA for the CDR3: TGTGCCAGCAGCCCCGCGACAGGGCGGGAGACCCAGTACTTC. Amino acid sequence: CASSPATGRETQYF.